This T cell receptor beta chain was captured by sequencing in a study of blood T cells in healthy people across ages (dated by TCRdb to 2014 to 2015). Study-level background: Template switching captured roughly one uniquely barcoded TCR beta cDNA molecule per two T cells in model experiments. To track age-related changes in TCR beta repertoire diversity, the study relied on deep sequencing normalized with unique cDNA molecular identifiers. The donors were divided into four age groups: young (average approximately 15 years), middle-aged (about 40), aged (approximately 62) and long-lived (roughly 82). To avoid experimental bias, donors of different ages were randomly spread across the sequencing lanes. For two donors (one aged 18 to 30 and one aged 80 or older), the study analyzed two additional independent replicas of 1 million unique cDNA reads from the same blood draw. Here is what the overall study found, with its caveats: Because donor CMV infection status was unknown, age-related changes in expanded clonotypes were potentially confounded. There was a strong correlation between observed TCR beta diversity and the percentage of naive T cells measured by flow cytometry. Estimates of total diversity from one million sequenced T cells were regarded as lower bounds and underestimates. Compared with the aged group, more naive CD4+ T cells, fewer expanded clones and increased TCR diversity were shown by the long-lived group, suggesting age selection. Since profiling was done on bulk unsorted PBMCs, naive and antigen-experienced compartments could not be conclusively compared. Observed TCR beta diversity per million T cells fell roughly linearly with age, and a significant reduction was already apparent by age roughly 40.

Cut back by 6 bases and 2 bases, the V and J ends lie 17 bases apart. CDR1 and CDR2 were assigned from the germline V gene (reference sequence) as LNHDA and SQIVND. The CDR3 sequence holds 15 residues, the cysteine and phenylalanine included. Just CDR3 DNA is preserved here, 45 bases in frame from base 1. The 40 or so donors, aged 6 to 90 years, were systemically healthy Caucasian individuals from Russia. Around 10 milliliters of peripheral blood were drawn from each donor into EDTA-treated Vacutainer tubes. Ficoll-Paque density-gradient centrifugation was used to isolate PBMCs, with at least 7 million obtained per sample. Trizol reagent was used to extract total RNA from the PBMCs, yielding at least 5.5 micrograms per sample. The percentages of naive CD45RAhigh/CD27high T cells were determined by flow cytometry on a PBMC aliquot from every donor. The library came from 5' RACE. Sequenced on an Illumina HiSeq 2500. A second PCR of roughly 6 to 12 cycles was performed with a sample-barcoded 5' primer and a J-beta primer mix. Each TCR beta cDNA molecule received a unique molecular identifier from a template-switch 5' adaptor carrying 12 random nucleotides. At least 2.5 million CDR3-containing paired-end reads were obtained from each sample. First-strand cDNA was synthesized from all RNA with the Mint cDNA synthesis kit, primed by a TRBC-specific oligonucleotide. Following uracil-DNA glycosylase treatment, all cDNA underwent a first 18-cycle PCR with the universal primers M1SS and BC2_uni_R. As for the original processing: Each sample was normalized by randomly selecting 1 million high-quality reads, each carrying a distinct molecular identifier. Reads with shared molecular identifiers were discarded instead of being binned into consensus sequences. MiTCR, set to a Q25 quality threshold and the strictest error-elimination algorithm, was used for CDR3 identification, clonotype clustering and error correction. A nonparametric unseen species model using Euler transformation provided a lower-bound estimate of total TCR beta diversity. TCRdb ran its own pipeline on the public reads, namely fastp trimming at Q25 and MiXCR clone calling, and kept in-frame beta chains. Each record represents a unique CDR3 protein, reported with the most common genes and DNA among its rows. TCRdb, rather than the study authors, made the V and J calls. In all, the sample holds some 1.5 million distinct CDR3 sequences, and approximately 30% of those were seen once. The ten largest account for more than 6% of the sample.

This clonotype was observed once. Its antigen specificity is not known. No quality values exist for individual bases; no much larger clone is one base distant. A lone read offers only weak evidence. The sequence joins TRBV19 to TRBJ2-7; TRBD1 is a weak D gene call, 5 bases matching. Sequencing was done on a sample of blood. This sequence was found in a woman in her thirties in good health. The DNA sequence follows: TGTGCCAGTAGGCCTAAGACAGACCCCACCTACGAGCAGTACTTC. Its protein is CASRPKTDPTYEQYF. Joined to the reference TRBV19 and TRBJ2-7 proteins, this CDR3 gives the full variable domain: DGGITQSPKYLFRKEGQNVTLSCEQNLNHDAMYWYRQDPGQGLRLIYYSQIVNDFQKGDIAEGYSVSREKKESFPLTVTSAQKNPTAFYLCASRPKTDPTYEQYFGPGTRLTVT.